The next 26 T cell receptor beta chains were all read from a single sample in a study of cytomegalovirus exposure and HLA in healthy donors. The PCR ran on 60 Vbeta and 13 Jbeta primers. Using immunoSEQ multiplex PCR, the repertoire was profiled, and TCRdb retains in-frame clones only, with some absent. The data show 150,000 to 200,000 clones, with around 85% seen just once and about 10% held by the top ten. The sample consisted of PBMCs. These receptors were taken from a man aged 18 to 30 in good health and CMV-seropositive.

The chain combines TRBV7-2 with TRBJ2-3; TRBD2 matches at 8 bases. The V segment lost 5 bases and the J segment 5 bases; nucleotides outside the gene matches: 3. The CDR3 consists of 13 residues. The germline CDR1 and CDR2 sequences are SGHTA and FQGNSA. The chain's CDR3 is CASSGSGRDTQYF. Here the CDR3 DNA reads TGTGCCAGCAGCGGGAGCGGGAGAGATACGCAGTATTTT.

This chain links TRBV25-1 with TRBJ2-1; 9 bases agree with TRBD1. Trimming cost V 5 bases and J 2 bases; bases outside gene matches: 1. Germline loops: CDR1 MGHDK, CDR2 SYGVNS. The CDR3 contains 14 residues. CDR3 DNA: TGTGCCAGCAGTACAGGGGGCGCCTACAATGAGCAGTTCTTC. Its protein is CASSTGGAYNEQFF.

The chain carries TRBV5-6 and TRBJ2-3; 7 bases are a match to TRBD1. Germline V gene lookup returns CDR1 SGHDT and CDR2 YYEEEE. The CDR3 runs to 15 residues. The trim removed 4 bases at V and 3 bases at J, leaving 8 bases unmatched. This chain's CDR3 is CASSTGTVWTDTQYF. Here the CDR3 DNA reads TGTGCCAGCAGCACAGGGACAGTGTGGACAGATACGCAGTATTTT. Full variable domain (remainder filled in from reference TRBV5-6 and TRBJ2-3): DAGVTQSPTHLIKTRGQQVTLRCSPKSGHDTVSWYQQALGQGPQFIFQYYEEEERQRGNFPDRFSGHQFPNYSSELNVNALLLGDSALYLCASSTGTVWTDTQYFGPGTRLTVL.

The chain employs TRBV18 and TRBJ1-6, with 9 nucleotides matching TRBD1. Germline loops: CDR1 KGHSH, CDR2 LQKENI. This CDR3 contains 14 residues. The V and J ends lost 6 bases and 8 bases, in that order; junction bases with no gene match: 5. The CDR3 DNA reads as TGTGCCAGCTCGTCTCGGGACAGGGATTCACCCCTCCACTTT. Protein sequence: CASSSRDRDSPLHF.

The chain has TRBV9 and TRBJ1-1; 7 positions agree with TRBD1. Germline CDR1 reads SGDLS; CDR2 reads YYNGEE. The CDR3 extends over 14 amino acids. Germline trimming cut 3 bases from V and 3 bases from J; bases unmatched to any gene: 5. The DNA of the CDR3 is TGTGCCAGCAGCGGTCCCAGGGGGGACACTGAAGCTTTCTTT. Its protein product is CASSGPRGDTEAFF.

The genes are TRBV2 and TRBJ1-5; 9 positions match TRBD1. Germline loops: CDR1 SNHLY, CDR2 FYNNEI. V was clipped by 4 bases and J by 2 bases; unmatched bases: 3. The CDR3 is made up of 15 amino acids. The CDR3 sequence is CASSGRTGGNQPQHF. The DNA for the CDR3 is TGTGCCAGCAGTGGCCGGACAGGGGGCAATCAGCCCCAGCATTTT. Full variable domain (missing parts from reference TRBV2 and TRBJ1-5): EPEVTQTPSHQVTQMGQEVILRCVPISNHLYFYWYRQILGQKVEFLVSFYNNEISEKSEIFDDQFSVERPDGSNFTLKIRSTKLEDSAMYFCASSGRTGGNQPQHFGDGTRLSIL.

The chain recombines TRBV9 with TRBJ1-3; no definite D call. Germline CDR1 SGDLS, CDR2 YYNGEE. V was clipped by 0 bases and J by 4 bases, with 8 bases between them. This CDR3 spans 14 amino acids. The CDR3 reads CASSVAYRGNTIYF. In DNA, the CDR3 is TGTGCCAGCAGCGTAGCTTATCGGGGAAACACCATATATTTT.

The chain employs TRBV7-8 and TRBJ1-6; tentatively, D is TRBD1 (5 bases). Deletions cut 4 bases from V and 0 bases from J, with 16 bases between. The CDR3 length is 18 residues. The V gene's germline CDR1 is SGHVS and CDR2 FQNEAQ. CDR3 nucleotides: TGTGCCAGCAGCTCCTCCGAAAGAGACAGCTCCTATAATTCACCCCTCCACTTT. Protein sequence: CASSSSERDSSYNSPLHF.

A single count supports this clone. The chain recombines TRBV6-1 with TRBJ2-5; 7 bases align to TRBD1. The J call may be wrong; the DNA end is better matched by TRBJ2-7. Germline CDR1 and CDR2: MNHNS and SASEGT. This CDR3 spans 13 amino acids. The CDR3 here is CASSGDSRDEQYF. The CDR3 coding sequence is TGTGCCAGCAGTGGGGACAGTCGAGACGAGCAGTACTTC.

This clone appeared a single time. The chain links TRBV5-1 to TRBJ2-1; D is possibly TRBD2 (5 bases). This CDR3 region has 13 residues. Germline V gene data show CDR1 as SGHRS and CDR2 as YFSETQ. Trimming pared 5 bases from V and 8 bases from J, leaving 14 bases between. The CDR3 DNA is TGCGCCAGCAGATCAATGACGGAGGATGAGCAGTTCTTC. Amino acid sequence: CASRSMTEDEQFF. Full variable domain (outside the CDR3, taken from reference TRBV5-1 and TRBJ2-1): KAGVTQTPRYLIKTRGQQVTLSCSPISGHRSVSWYQQTPGQGLQFLFEYFSETQRNKGNFPGRFSGRQFSNSRSEMNVSTLELGDSALYLCASRSMTEDEQFFGPGTRLTVL.

The chain employs TRBV5-6 and TRBJ1-2; 8 nucleotides line up with TRBD1. Germline CDR1 and CDR2: SGHDT and YYEEEE. The CDR3 covers 12 residues. The ends lost 2 bases at V and 12 bases at J; junction bases unmatched: 6. The CDR3 DNA sequence: TGTGCCAGCAGCTTCTACCGGGACAGGAACACCTTC. Translating it yields CASSFYRDRNTF.

This chain connects TRBV5-1 to TRBJ1-3; D is unclear. Looked up from germline, CDR1 is SGHRS and CDR2 is YFSETQ. The CDR3 extends over 15 amino acids. V dropped 0 bases and J dropped 3 bases, with 10 bases sitting between them. Here the CDR3 reads CASSLAEGHGNTIYF. The DNA for the CDR3 is TGCGCCAGCAGCTTGGCCGAGGGTCATGGAAACACCATATATTTT.

The chain combines TRBV29-1 with TRBJ1-1; D gene uncertain. Germline V CDR1 and CDR2: SQVTM, ANQGSEA. The V gene lost 7 bases and the J gene lost 2 bases, with 14 bases spanning the gap. The CDR3 length is 13 residues. CDR3 in DNA: TGCAGCGGCTCCCGGGGTGTAAACACTGAAGCTTTCTTT. It encodes CSGSRGVNTEAFF.

This clone was seen just once. The chain recombines TRBV18 with TRBJ2-5, with no clear D. Per germline, CDR1 KGHSH and CDR2 LQKENI. The V gene lost 3 bases and the J gene lost 5 bases, with 7 bases spanning the gap. The CDR3 is 12 amino acids. CDR3 DNA sequence: TGTGCCAGCTCACCCCTGAGTGAGACCCAGTACTTC. Its protein is CASSPLSETQYF.

The V and J genes are TRBV5-4 and TRBJ2-1; 9 nucleotides agree with TRBD2. The germline V gene has CDR1 SGHNT and CDR2 YYREEE (reference sequence). The trim removed 4 bases at V and 9 bases at J, leaving 5 bases unmatched. The CDR3 covers 13 residues. In DNA, the CDR3 is TGTGCCAGCAGCGTGTCTAGCGGGGTTGAGCAGTTCTTC. Protein product: CASSVSSGVEQFF.

The V gene is TRBV6-1, the J gene TRBJ2-5, with 9 bases aligning to TRBD1. The V gene's germline CDR1 is MNHNS and CDR2 SASEGT. The length of the CDR3 is 15 residues. J gave up 4 bases and V 5 bases, and 8 bases lay outside the gene matches. This CDR3 reads CASSRDRDHGETQYF. The CDR3 bases are TGTGCCAGCAGTAGGGACAGGGACCATGGAGAGACCCAGTACTTC.

The DNA of the CDR3 is TGCAGCGTTGTTCAGGGTAGCCTCGACTCCTTAGGGGCAGATACGCAGTATTTT. Protein: CSVVQGSLDSLGADTQYF. The V gene is TRBV29-1, the J gene TRBJ2-3; possibly TRBD1 for D (5 bases). CDR3 length: 18 residues. V shed 4 bases and J shed 4 bases, with 27 bases lying between them. Germline V gene sequence: CDR1 SQVTM, CDR2 ANQGSEA.

The chain has TRBV6-5 and TRBJ2-7; 10 bases are shared with TRBD1. Germline-derived CDR1 and CDR2 are MNHEY and SVGAGI. V lost 0 bases and J lost 6; bases outside the gene matches: 2. This CDR3 contains 14 residues. CDR3 bases: TGTGCCAGCAGTTACTCTTGGACAGGGGGCGAGCAGTACTTC. It specifies CASSYSWTGGEQYF.

This clone was observed a handful of times. V gene TRBV7-9 combines with J gene TRBJ1-4; D gene unclear. V lost 1 base to trimming and J lost 6 bases, with 9 bases between them. CDR1 is SEHNR and CDR2 is FQNEAQ in the germline V gene (reference sequence). CDR3 size: 14 residues. The chain's CDR3 is CASSLGGLDEKLFF. In DNA form, the CDR3 reads TGTGCCAGCAGCTTAGGAGGGTTGGATGAAAAACTGTTTTTT.

V and J are TRBV6-5 and TRBJ2-5; 10 bases match TRBD1. The CDR3 consists of 13 residues. The J segment lost 6 bases and the V segment lost 6 bases, leaving 4 bases of the junction unmatched. CDR1 MNHEY and CDR2 SVGAGI come from the germline V gene. As DNA, the CDR3 is TGTGCCAGCAGGGGACAGGGGTGGCAGACCCAGTACTTC. Amino acids: CASRGQGWQTQYF.

The V and J genes are TRBV5-6 and TRBJ2-5; D uncertain. Trimming removed 0 bases at V and 11 bases at J, with 14 bases between. Germline V gene sequence: CDR1 SGHDT, CDR2 YYEEEE. The CDR3 has 13 amino acids. The CDR3 bases are TGTGCCAGCAGCTTGGGGCGCCTTACGGAGCAGTACTTC. It codes for CASSLGRLTEQYF.

The chain employs TRBV13 and TRBJ2-1; D not resolved. The V gene lost 0 bases and the J gene lost 15 bases, with 9 bases spanning the gap. The CDR3 has 11 residues. In germline, CDR1 is PRHDT, CDR2 FYEKMQ (reference sequence). CDR3 protein: CASSLGLDTFF. The CDR3 nucleotides are TGTGCCAGCAGCTTAGGGCTAGATACGTTCTTC.

This clone has only one observation. The rearrangement joins TRBV20-1 to TRBJ1-1, with D hard to call. Germline values: CDR1 DFQATT, CDR2 SNEGSKA (reference sequence). This CDR3 has 9 amino acids. V lost 3 bases, J lost 10 bases, and 6 bases lay in between. The CDR3 loop reads CSASGGAFF. As DNA, the CDR3 is TGCAGTGCTAGCGGTGGAGCTTTCTTT.

This clone was recorded once. The chain employs TRBV15 and TRBJ1-5; maybe TRBD1 (5 bases). Looked up from germline, CDR1 is LNHNV and CDR2 is YYDKDF (reference sequence). CDR3 size: 14 residues. The V end was cut by 4 bases, the J end by 6 bases, with 13 bases between. The CDR3 DNA reads as TGTGCCACCAGCAACCAGGGTTGGGGTCAGCCCCAGCATTTT. Protein sequence: CATSNQGWGQPQHF.

The chain recombines TRBV30 with TRBJ1-1, with D possibly TRBD1 on 6 matching bases. The CDR3 consists of 11 residues. The germline V gene encodes CDR1 GTSNPN and CDR2 SVGIG (reference sequence). V dropped 4 bases and J dropped 9 bases, with 12 bases sitting between them. The CDR3 nucleotides read TGTGCCTGGACGCGGGGGCTTCAAGCTTTCTTT. This translates into CAWTRGLQAFF.

CDR3 DNA: TGTGCCTGGAGTGTACAAGGAGGGTACAATGAGCAGTTCTTC. This sequence encodes CAWSVQGGYNEQFF. The gene calls are TRBV30 and TRBJ2-1; D perhaps matches TRBD2 (6 bases). Trimming stripped 0 bases from V and 4 bases from J, with 10 bases between. Germline V gene data show CDR1 as GTSNPN and CDR2 as SVGIG (reference sequence). This CDR3 contains 14 residues.